These T cell receptor beta chains were read from a single sample in a study of radiotherapy plus CTLA-4 blockade in lung cancer. The assay was immunoSEQ multiplex PCR, and TCRdb's table has in-frame clones only and misses some. The table has tens of thousands of clones, less than 85% seen once. The sample here was peripheral blood, taken from a patient treated with radiotherapy plus ipilimumab. The source of these receptors is a human donor with non-small cell lung cancer who had a complete response to radiotherapy plus ipilimumab. Both conserved end residues are trimmed from each CDR3. Fields, in order: J gene, V gene, CDR3 protein.

J gene: TRBJ1-3
V gene: TRBV28
CDR3 protein: VSSVTGVANTIY

J gene: TRBJ2-2
V gene: TRBV10-3
CDR3 protein: AISTGTSSSGELF

J gene: TRBJ1-1
V gene: TRBV29-1
CDR3 protein: SVLPGASQWDTEAF

J gene: TRBJ2-7
V gene: TRBV14
CDR3 protein: ASSRQGGVGEQY

J gene: TRBJ2-1
V gene: TRBV11-2
CDR3 protein: ASGNSATGYNEQF

J gene: TRBJ1-4
V gene: TRBV18
CDR3 protein: ASSQGATRGEKLF

J gene: TRBJ2-2
V gene: TRBV6-5
CDR3 protein: ASRDPRGGSGELF

J gene: TRBJ2-7
V gene: TRBV5-1
CDR3 protein: ASSAGTDSYEQY

J gene: NA
V gene: TRBV6-1
CDR3 protein: ASNRDRAPYEQY

J gene: TRBJ1-6
V gene: TRBV6-1
CDR3 protein: ASSEEFRDLYNSPLH

J gene: TRBJ2-3
V gene: TRBV9
CDR3 protein: ASSVGGPGRSDTQY

J gene: TRBJ2-3
V gene: TRBV2
CDR3 protein: ASSELRSTSTDTQY

J gene: TRBJ1-1
V gene: TRBV2
CDR3 protein: ASSASRKEAF

J gene: TRBJ2-5
V gene: TRBV7-8
CDR3 protein: ASSLAGGPWETQY

J gene: TRBJ2-5
V gene: TRBV27
CDR3 protein: ASHAARDQETQY

J gene: TRBJ2-7
V gene: TRBV4-2
CDR3 protein: ASSQDPQGGGRPSEQY

J gene: TRBJ1-4
V gene: TRBV30
CDR3 protein: AWSVSEHEKLF

J gene: TRBJ1-6
V gene: TRBV28
CDR3 protein: ASSGGGSGNSPLH

J gene: TRBJ2-7
V gene: TRBV29-1
CDR3 protein: SVESGSGRAVNAYEQY

J gene: NA
V gene: TRBV7-9
CDR3 protein: ASSPPGGLSYEQY

J gene: TRBJ2-5
V gene: TRBV10-3
CDR3 protein: AISGGVETQY

J gene: TRBJ2-3
V gene: TRBV7-2
CDR3 protein: ASSLAKAGGLTDTQY

J gene: TRBJ1-2
V gene: TRBV19
CDR3 protein: ASRMYRDTNYGYT

J gene: TRBJ2-1
V gene: TRBV28
CDR3 protein: ASTPGQGILEQF

J gene: TRBJ2-1
V gene: TRBV9
CDR3 protein: ASSAVTGRGGNEQF

J gene: TRBJ1-6
V gene: TRBV10-2
CDR3 protein: ASSHRQGLNSPLH

J gene: TRBJ2-7
V gene: TRBV19
CDR3 protein: ASSITPGTSGREQY

J gene: TRBJ1-1
V gene: TRBV5-4
CDR3 protein: ASSLTTGTGFTEAF

J gene: TRBJ2-3
V gene: TRBV6-5
CDR3 protein: ASSYGHSPLTDTQY

J gene: TRBJ2-4
V gene: TRBV7-6
CDR3 protein: ASSLGGLSGQIAKNIQY

J gene: TRBJ1-3
V gene: TRBV18
CDR3 protein: ASSPASAWSGNTIY

J gene: TRBJ1-5
V gene: TRBV27
CDR3 protein: ASSLEFRVNQPQH

J gene: TRBJ2-7
V gene: TRBV2
CDR3 protein: ASSDNGYEQY

J gene: TRBJ2-7
V gene: TRBV5-1
CDR3 protein: ASSLVVTGAYEQY

J gene: TRBJ1-2
V gene: TRBV18
CDR3 protein: ASSPLGDPSYGYT

J gene: TRBJ2-4
V gene: TRBV23-1
CDR3 protein: ASSRDGREKNIQY

J gene: TRBJ2-2
V gene: TRBV5-1
CDR3 protein: ASSLASQGIRELF